A selection of T cell receptor beta chains follows, all from one sample in a study of T cell responses to AZD1222 COVID-19 vaccine. Method: immunoSEQ multiplex PCR; TCRdb's copy keeps in-frame clones and lacks some. The sample contains about 73,000 clones, around three quarters of which appear only once. The specimen was peripheral blood, collected 28 days after the second AZD1222 dose. The receptors were gathered from an adult who received the AZD1222 COVID-19 vaccine. CDR3s include the opening cysteine and the closing phenylalanine or tryptophan. A D gene is named only where the DNA matches it firmly. Size is omitted from some rows. Given values are once, few, many or a class for expanded clones.

len,abundance,d_gene,j_gene,v_gene,CDR3aa,CDR3nt
14,few,.,TRBJ1-6,TRBV4-2,CASSQHRENSPLHF,TGTGCCAGCAGCCAACACAGGGAAAATTCACCCCTCCACTTT
15,.,.,TRBJ2-5,TRBV7-9,CASSLAGGNRETQYF,TGTGCCAGCAGCTTGGCCGGCGGAAACAGGGAGACCCAGTACTTC
16,.,TRBD2,TRBJ2-1,TRBV28,CASRKTGLAGAHEQFF,TGTGCCAGCAGAAAGACGGGACTAGCGGGGGCCCATGAGCAGTTCTTC
15,few,.,TRBJ1-6,TRBV5-4,CASSARGPYNSPLHF,TGTGCCAGCAGCGCCCGGGGGCCCTATAATTCACCCCTCCACTTT
13,.,.,TRBJ2-1,TRBV18,CASSPQGGNEQFF,TGTGCCAGCTCACCACAGGGGGGTAATGAGCAGTTCTTC
16,.,.,TRBJ2-4,TRBV4-2,CASSQDLGSWGNIQYF,TGTGCCAGCAGCCAAGATCTAGGTTCCTGGGGAAACATTCAGTACTTC
18,.,TRBD1,TRBJ2-6,TRBV19,CASSIDGQGAGGANVLTF,TGTGCCAGTAGTATTGATGGACAGGGGGCGGGTGGGGCCAACGTCCTGACTTTC
14,few,.,TRBJ1-4,TRBV19,CASSSTALSEKLFF,TGTGCCAGTAGTTCGACAGCCTTATCTGAAAAACTGTTTTTT
12,.,.,TRBJ2-6,TRBV3-1/TRBV3-2,CASSLRGNVLTF,TGTGCCAGCAGCCTTAGGGGCAACGTCCTGACTTTC
17,.,TRBD2,TRBJ2-1,TRBV5-1,CASSFKSGNDPGNEQFF,TGCGCCAGCAGCTTTAAAAGCGGGAACGACCCCGGGAATGAGCAGTTCTTC
14,.,.,TRBJ2-3,TRBV29-1,CSVGGLGVADTQYF,TGCAGCGTTGGAGGCCTAGGGGTTGCAGATACGCAGTATTTT
17,.,TRBD2,TRBJ2-2,TRBV2,CASSVQPGTSGSGELFF,TGTGCCAGCAGTGTCCAACCCGGGACTAGCGGGAGTGGGGAGCTGTTTTTT
15,.,.,TRBJ2-7,TRBV28,CASSPTRLDAYEQYF,TGTGCCAGCAGTCCAACCCGCCTAGACGCGTACGAGCAGTACTTC
14,.,.,TRBJ1-5,TRBV28,CASSLGTMTQPQHF,TGTGCCAGCAGTTTAGGGACAATGACTCAGCCCCAGCATTTT
10,.,.,TRBJ2-7,TRBV20-1,CSAAAYEQYF,TGCAGTGCTGCGGCCTACGAGCAGTACTTC
13,.,TRBD1,TRBJ2-1,TRBV5-6,CASSLGRGQKQFF,TGTGCCAGCAGCTTGGGAAGGGGGCAGAAGCAGTTCTTC
12,.,.,TRBJ1-2,TRBV7-8,CASSLRSGGYTF,TGTGCCAGCAGCCTAAGATCCGGCGGCTACACCTTC
13,.,.,TRBJ1-1,TRBV2,CASSEGRGLEAFF,TGTGCCAGCAGTGAAGGCAGGGGTCTTGAAGCTTTCTTT
16,.,.,TRBJ2-1,TRBV3-1/TRBV3-2,CASSPGVGGALNEQFF,TGTGCCAGCAGCCCAGGGGTTGGGGGCGCATTGAATGAGCAGTTCTTC
16,.,TRBD2,TRBJ2-5,TRBV4-3,CASSQESSGSQETQYF,TGCGCCAGCAGCCAAGAGTCTAGCGGGTCGCAAGAGACCCAGTACTTC
17,.,TRBD2,TRBJ2-3,TRBV5-6,CASSPGGGLSLTDTQYF,TGTGCCAGCAGCCCGGGAGGGGGTCTCTCATTAACAGATACGCAGTATTTT
16,.,TRBD1,TRBJ1-3,TRBV7-9,CASSPRGDSSGNTIYF,TGTGCCAGCAGCCCCCGTGGGGACAGCTCTGGAAACACCATATATTTT
15,.,TRBD2,TRBJ2-7,TRBV7-9,CASSLQRGPFHEQYF,TGTGCCAGCAGCCTTCAGCGGGGACCCTTCCACGAGCAGTACTTC
15,.,TRBD1,TRBJ1-1,TRBV7-9,CASSSDREMNTEAFF,TGTGCCAGCAGCTCGGACAGGGAAATGAACACTGAAGCTTTCTTT
14,.,.,TRBJ1-1,TRBV11-2,CASSLTAPNTEAFF,TGTGCCAGCAGCTTAACGGCCCCGAACACTGAAGCTTTCTTT
16,.,.,TRBJ2-7,TRBV28,CASSQLGEISSYEQYF,TGTGCCAGCAGCCAATTGGGGGAGATTTCCTCCTACGAGCAGTACTTC
16,once,TRBD1,TRBJ1-2,TRBV7-2,CASSLVGQGIMYGYTF,TGTGCCAGCAGCTTGGTGGGACAGGGGATTATGTACGGCTACACCTTC
15,.,TRBD2,TRBJ2-7,TRBV3-1/TRBV3-2,CASSQATSASYEQYF,TGTGCCAGCAGCCAAGCAACTAGCGCCTCCTACGAGCAGTACTTC
15,.,TRBD1,TRBJ2-1,TRBV5-1,CASSVQGGAGNEQFF,TGCGCCAGCAGCGTCCAAGGGGGCGCCGGGAATGAGCAGTTCTTC
15,.,.,TRBJ2-4,TRBV27,CASSTRGLTKNIQYF,TGTGCCAGCAGTACCCGAGGACTAACCAAAAACATTCAGTACTTC
15,.,TRBD1,TRBJ1-6,TRBV3-1/TRBV3-2,CASSQAGQGDSPLHF,TGTGCCAGCAGCCAAGCCGGACAGGGTGATTCACCCCTCCACTTT
14,few,.,TRBJ2-7,TRBV10-2,CASSELRGSGEQYF,TGCGCCAGCAGTGAGTTGAGGGGATCGGGGGAGCAGTACTTC
12,.,.,TRBJ2-1,TRBV9,CASSVARDEQFF,TGTGCCAGCAGCGTAGCCAGAGATGAGCAGTTCTTC
19,.,TRBD2,TRBJ2-2,TRBV11-2,CASSLDFRLAGGYTGELFF,TGTGCCAGCAGCTTAGATTTCCGGCTAGCGGGGGGCTACACCGGGGAGCTGTTTTTT
12,.,.,TRBJ2-7,TRBV7-9,CASSRTSYEQYF,TGTGCCAGCAGCCGTACAAGCTACGAGCAGTACTTC
11,few,.,TRBJ2-3,TRBV20-1,CSAPDGDTQYF,TGCAGTGCTCCCGATGGAGATACGCAGTATTTT
11,.,.,TRBJ2-7,TRBV2,CASSHRDEQYF,TGTGCCAGTAGCCACAGGGACGAGCAGTACTTC
13,.,.,TRBJ2-5,TRBV11-2,CASSHWGEETQYF,TGTGCCAGCAGCCACTGGGGAGAAGAGACCCAGTACTTC
15,few,TRBD1,TRBJ1-5,TRBV18,CASSPDDRGNQPQHF,TGTGCCAGCTCACCCGATGACAGGGGCAATCAGCCCCAGCATTTT
14,.,.,TRBJ2-3,TRBV4-2,CASSVARNTDTQYF,TGTGCCAGCAGCGTCGCACGGAACACAGATACGCAGTATTTT
11,.,.,TRBJ2-1,TRBV2,CASSGVGTQFF,TGTGCCAGCAGTGGAGTCGGGACGCAGTTCTTC
17,.,.,TRBJ1-6,TRBV5-1,CASSLGTVSSYNSPLHF,TGCGCCAGCAGCTTGGGGACAGTTAGCTCCTATAATTCACCCCTCCACTTT
12,.,.,TRBJ1-1,TRBV2,CASDRSGSEAFF,TGTGCCAGCGACAGGTCGGGGTCTGAAGCTTTCTTT
15,.,.,TRBJ2-4,TRBV7-2,CASSLDPGRKNIQYF,TGTGCCAGCAGCTTAGATCCGGGACGGAAAAACATTCAGTACTTC
14,.,TRBD1,TRBJ2-7,TRBV6-5,CASRTGQGGYEQYF,TGTGCCAGCAGAACGGGACAGGGTGGCTACGAGCAGTACTTC